A single sample is the source of the 27 T cell receptor beta chains below, sequenced in a study of T cell responses to AZD1222 COVID-19 vaccine (dated by TCRdb to the early 2020s). The library was obtained by the immunoSEQ multiplex PCR assay. TCRdb's version of the immuneACCESS table is confined to in-frame rearrangements and falls short of the full clone set. An unresolved V gene accounts for under half of the shortfall where checked; the remainder is of unknown origin. The sample data list 70,000 to 75,000 clones, and 70% to 90% of these were observed just once. 1.3% of the sample rests with the top ten. Sample time point, as interpreted from the label and publication: about 28 days (+/-7) after the second vaccine dose. The sequencing used peripheral blood, collected 28 days after the second AZD1222 dose. The receptors here all came from an adult who received the AZD1222 COVID-19 vaccine.

This sequence joins TRBV5-6 and TRBJ1-5; 8 bases map to TRBD1. V shed 3 bases and J 6 bases; nucleotides not matched to a gene: 11. In germline, CDR1 is SGHDT, CDR2 YYEEEE. CDR3 length equals 16 residues. CDR3 coding DNA: TGTGCCAGCAGCTCTTGGGGAACAGGGGGAAGTCAGCCCCAGCATTTT. This encodes CASSSWGTGGSQPQHF.

This clone appeared once. The rearrangement uses TRBV19 and TRBJ1-6; 7 bases match TRBD1. From germline, CDR1 is LNHDA and CDR2 SQIVND (reference sequence). There are 15 residues in the CDR3. Trimming at V came to 7 bases and at J to 8 bases, leaving 11 bases not matched to a gene. The CDR3 DNA is TGTGCCAGTAAGGGCTCCACAGGGGTTGATTCACCCCTCCACTTT. It yields the protein CASKGSTGVDSPLHF.

The J gene is TRBJ1-1, the V gene TRBV11-2; 11 bases are a match to TRBD1. This CDR3 comprises 15 residues. J lost 7 bases, V lost 2 bases, and 6 bases had no gene match. From germline, CDR1 is SGHAT and CDR2 FQNNGV. The CDR3 region has the DNA TGTGCCAGCAGCTTAATAGGACAGGGGGCGATTGAAGCTTTCTTT. Translation gives CASSLIGQGAIEAFF.

The chain employs TRBV6-6 and TRBJ2-7, with D maybe TRBD1 (6 bases). The CDR3 consists of 13 residues. V was cut by 5 bases and J by 2 bases, with 10 bases left in between. Germline values: CDR1 MNHNY, CDR2 SVGAGI (reference sequence). CDR3 nucleotide sequence: TGTGCCAGCAGTCACAGGGACGCCTACGAGCAGTACTTC. Residues: CASSHRDAYEQYF.

The V and J genes are TRBV30 and TRBJ1-3, with D possibly matching TRBD1 (6 bases). Germline V gene data show CDR1 as GTSNPN and CDR2 as SVGIG (reference sequence). Trimming stripped 2 bases from V and 2 bases from J, with 13 bases between. The CDR3 consists of 15 residues. This CDR3 reads CAWSNQGLPGNTIYF. The CDR3 DNA is TGTGCCTGGAGTAACCAGGGGCTCCCTGGAAACACCATATATTTT. The full variable domain, its missing parts supplied by reference TRBV30 and TRBJ1-3, is SQTIHQWPATLVQPVGSPLSLECTVEGTSNPNLYWYRQAAGRGLQLLFYSVGIGQISSEVPQNLSASRPQDRQFILSSKKLLLSDSGFYLCAWSNQGLPGNTIYFGEGSWLTVV.

The table lists this clone with a count of one. The chain carries TRBV7-2 and TRBJ2-1, with D possibly being TRBD2 (5 bases). CDR1 and CDR2 from the germline V gene are SGHTA and FQGNSA. The V and J ends lost 2 bases and 15 bases respectively, with 17 bases between them. The CDR3 is 13 amino acids. The CDR3 loop is CASSLPPSTRWFF. For the CDR3, the DNA is TGTGCCAGCAGCTTACCCCCCTCTACTAGATGGTTCTTC.

This chain connects TRBV18 to TRBJ2-7, with TRBD2 identical over 10 bases. This CDR3 has 17 residues. Trimming took 3 bases from V and 0 from J; bases not matched to a gene: 8. Germline V lookup: CDR1 KGHSH, CDR2 LQKENI. CDR3 bases: TGTGCCAGCTCACCCCTGAGGGCTAGCGGGAGCTCCTACGAGCAGTACTTC. This encodes CASSPLRASGSSYEQYF. The entire variable domain, with the rest obtained from reference TRBV18 and TRBJ2-7, is as follows: NAGVMQNPRHLVRRRGQEARLRCSPMKGHSHVYWYRQLPEEGLKFMVYLQKENIIDESGMPKERFSAEFPKEGPSILRIQQVVRGDSAAYFCASSPLRASGSSYEQYFGPGTRLTVT.

V is TRBV19 and J is TRBJ1-5, with TRBD1 as a possible D gene (6 bases). V lost 3 bases and J lost 4, with 16 bases in between. The CDR3 totals 16 residues. Germline-derived CDR1 and CDR2 are LNHDA and SQIVND (reference sequence). Here the CDR3 DNA reads TGTGCCAGTAGTATTGTTTTTGGGCAGGGGAATCAGCCCCAGCATTTT. Translated, it gives CASSIVFGQGNQPQHF.

The gene calls are TRBV5-1 and TRBJ2-1; 8 bases fit TRBD2. Germline CDR1 is SGHRS and CDR2 is YFSETQ. There are 15 residues in the CDR3. The V and J ends lost 3 bases and 0 bases, in that order; junction bases with no gene match: 2. The CDR3 nucleotides read TGCGCCAGCAGCTCGGGGACTAGCTCCTACAATGAGCAGTTCTTC. Translated, it gives CASSSGTSSYNEQFF.

This chain connects TRBV18 to TRBJ1-5; D perhaps matches TRBD1 (6 bases). This CDR3 contains 14 residues. V lost 2 bases and J lost 2, with 7 bases in between. Per the germline V gene, CDR1 is KGHSH and CDR2 is LQKENI. This CDR3 reads CASSPAGGNQPQHF. CDR3 in DNA: TGTGCCAGCTCACCAGCAGGGGGCAATCAGCCCCAGCATTTT. The entire variable domain, with the rest obtained from reference TRBV18 and TRBJ1-5, is as follows: NAGVMQNPRHLVRRRGQEARLRCSPMKGHSHVYWYRQLPEEGLKFMVYLQKENIIDESGMPKERFSAEFPKEGPSILRIQQVVRGDSAAYFCASSPAGGNQPQHFGDGTRLSIL.

This clone was seen a handful of times. The J gene is TRBJ1-2, the V gene TRBV7-9; D is uncertain. The CDR3 loop spans 14 amino acids. V was cut by 4 bases and J by 4 bases, with 13 bases left in between. CDR1 is SEHNR and CDR2 is FQNEAQ in the germline V gene (reference sequence). The CDR3, as DNA: TGTGCCAGCAGCTCCCTGCCCCGCTTCTATGGCTACACCTTC. Translating it yields CASSSLPRFYGYTF.

The chain has TRBV2 and TRBJ2-5, with TRBD1 matching 7 bases. In germline, CDR1 is SNHLY, CDR2 FYNNEI. CDR3 length: 16 amino acids. Germline trimming cut 6 bases from V and 7 bases from J; bases unmatched to any gene: 17. CDR3 in amino acids: CASSHDRAPRTGTQYF. The CDR3 DNA is TGTGCCAGCAGCCATGACAGGGCCCCCCGAACGGGGACCCAGTACTTC.

V and J are TRBV4-1 and TRBJ2-2; D not certain. V lost 7 bases to trimming and J lost 3 bases, with 18 bases between them. Germline loops: CDR1 MGHRA, CDR2 YSYEKL. The CDR3 runs 16 residues. The CDR3 nucleotides read TGCGCCAGCACCCTACACTCCACAGTCGACACCGGGGAGCTGTTTTTT. Its protein product is CASTLHSTVDTGELFF.

Comment on this clone: This specimen includes other DNA sequences encoding the same CDR3. The chain recombines TRBV5-8 with TRBJ2-3; D uncertain. The CDR3 has 13 amino acids. Germline values: CDR1 SGHTS, CDR2 YDEGEE. The V end lost 0 bases, the J end lost 2 bases, and 4 bases lay between the germline ends. CDR3 in amino acids: CASSLGTTDTQYF. CDR3 nucleotide sequence: TGTGCCAGCAGCTTGGGCACCACAGATACGCAGTATTTT.

This clone occurred once. The chain carries TRBV6-1 and TRBJ2-5, with D perhaps matching TRBD2 (6 bases). Germline V gene sequence: CDR1 MNHNS, CDR2 SASEGT. V shed 0 bases and J shed 5 bases, with 16 bases lying between them. The CDR3 covers 16 residues. CDR3 bases: TGTGCCAGCAGTGAAGCGGGGGGAGTGACCGCGGAGACCCAGTACTTC. Translation: CASSEAGGVTAETQYF.

The rearrangement uses TRBV7-8 and TRBJ2-7; 8 bases map to TRBD2. Germline V gene data show CDR1 as SGHVS and CDR2 as FQNEAQ. CDR3 size: 15 residues. V trimming: 1 base; J trimming: 5 bases; junction bases outside the gene matches: 7. The CDR3 DNA is TGTGCCAGCAGCTTAGATGGACTAGCCGGGAACGAGCAGTACTTC. The encoded protein is CASSLDGLAGNEQYF.

This chain uses TRBV5-1 with TRBJ2-1; TRBD1 matches at 7 bases. J was trimmed by 6 bases and V by 0 bases; bases with no gene match: 3. Germline CDR1 reads SGHRS; CDR2 reads YFSETQ. The CDR3 has 14 residues. This CDR3 reads CASSLGQGFNEQFF. CDR3 sequence (DNA): TGCGCCAGCAGCTTGGGACAGGGATTCAATGAGCAGTTCTTC.

V is TRBV6-5 and J is TRBJ2-1; 12 nucleotides agree with TRBD2. This CDR3 is 15 amino acids long. Germline V gives CDR1 MNHEY, CDR2 SVGAGI. After removal of 7 bases from V and 10 bases from J, the junction contained 11 bases not matched to a gene. The CDR3 DNA sequence: TGTGCCAGCACTGGGGCTAGCGGGAGGGCCGAGGAGCAGTTCTTC. Its translation is CASTGASGRAEEQFF.

The chain combines TRBV27 with TRBJ1-2, with D unresolved. V was shortened by 6 bases and J by 5 bases, with 7 bases between the two germline ends. Germline V lookup: CDR1 MNHEY, CDR2 SMNVEV (reference sequence). This CDR3 has 11 amino acids. The CDR3 region is CASSDRYGYTF. CDR3 coding DNA: TGTGCCAGCAGCGACCGGTATGGCTACACCTTC.

This clone was counted a single time. The chain combines TRBV6-5 with TRBJ2-7, with TRBD1 as a possible D gene (6 bases). The germline gives CDR1 MNHEY, CDR2 SVGAGI. The V gene lost 2 bases and the J gene lost 4 bases, with 12 bases spanning the gap. This CDR3 is built from 14 residues. The CDR3 coding sequence is TGTGCCAGCAGTTACGCAGGGGAAAGGTACGAGCAGTACTTC. Encoded protein: CASSYAGERYEQYF.

The V and J genes are TRBV4-2 and TRBJ2-1; 7 bases are shared with TRBD1. The CDR3 contains 16 residues. The V gene's germline CDR1 is LGHNA and CDR2 YNFKEQ. V was pared by 2 bases and J by 5 bases, with 9 bases of the junction left unmatched. CDR3 in DNA: TGTGCCAGCAGCCAATCTGAGGGGGCTGCTAACAATGAGCAGTTCTTC. Its protein product is CASSQSEGAANNEQFF.

The gene calls are TRBV11-2 and TRBJ2-5; D is unclear. CDR1 SGHAT and CDR2 FQNNGV come from the germline V gene. The CDR3 runs to 13 residues. Trimming stripped 1 base from V and 5 bases from J, with 8 bases between. The CDR3 region is CASSLGTIETQYF. In DNA form, the CDR3 reads TGTGCCAGCAGCTTAGGGACCATTGAGACCCAGTACTTC.

The V and J genes are TRBV9 and TRBJ2-1; tentative D call: TRBD1 (6 bases). The CDR3 has 13 amino acids. The germline V and J ends were trimmed by 2 bases and 5 bases, with 8 bases remaining between them. The germline V gene encodes CDR1 SGDLS and CDR2 YYNGEE. CDR3 nucleotide sequence: TGTGCCAGCAGCGTTAACAGGGACAATGAGCAGTTCTTC. Protein product: CASSVNRDNEQFF.

Only a few counts were recorded for this clone. V is TRBV7-9 and J is TRBJ2-2; a possible D gene is TRBD1 (5 bases). The germline V and J ends were trimmed by 7 bases and 1 base, with 19 bases remaining between them. Germline V gene sequence: CDR1 SEHNR, CDR2 FQNEAQ (reference sequence). The CDR3 has 17 residues. The DNA of the CDR3 is TGTGCCAGCACCATCTCGAGTAGGGGAATGAACACCGGGGAGCTGTTTTTT. Its protein product is CASTISSRGMNTGELFF.

As regards this clone: Germline is not matched at one junction end, which may reflect a read error. The chain is built from TRBV5-4 and TRBJ2-7; D call uncertain. The V gene's germline CDR1 is SGHNT and CDR2 YYREEE (reference sequence). This CDR3 region has 13 residues. CDR3 protein: CASSVTGSPATAF. The CDR3, as DNA: TGTGCCAGCAGCGTCACCGGGTCCCCCGCGACGGCTTTC.

CDR3 in amino acids: CSVEKGLNEQFF. The CDR3 nucleotides are TGCAGCGTTGAGAAGGGGCTCAATGAGCAGTTCTTC. This chain links TRBV29-1 with TRBJ2-1, with a weak D call TRBD1 (5 bases). There are 12 residues in the CDR3. Per the germline V gene, CDR1 is SQVTM and CDR2 is ANQGSEA. Trimming cost V 3 bases and J 6 bases, with 9 bases left between them.

The J gene is TRBJ2-1, the V gene TRBV24-1, with unresolved D. Germline lookup yields CDR1 KGHDR and CDR2 SFDVKD. V was cut by 0 bases and J by 9 bases, with 8 bases left in between. This CDR3 is 13 amino acids long. The CDR3 DNA sequence: TGTGCCACCAGTGATTTGCCCCCGGGTGAGCAGTTCTTC. Amino acid sequence: CATSDLPPGEQFF.